Each of the 22 T cell receptor beta chains below was sequenced from the same sample in a study of control samples from healthy donors and cancer patients. Some clones are missing from TCRdb's copy, which holds only in-frame ones; the method was immunoSEQ multiplex PCR. Of roughly 150,000 clones in the sample, over 85% were seen once. The sample consisted of blood. Every receptor here comes from a man aged 18 to 30 in good health.

The chain joins TRBV27 to TRBJ1-4; the match to TRBD1 covers 7 bases. J lost 6 bases, V lost 5 bases, and 12 bases had no gene match. The CDR3 totals 16 residues. CDR1 and CDR2 (germline): MNHEY, SMNVEV (reference sequence). The CDR3: CASSRLPGGGHEKLFF. CDR3 sequence (DNA): TGTGCCAGCAGTCGGCTACCAGGGGGGGGTCATGAAAAACTGTTTTTT.

The CDR3 DNA is TGTGCCAGCAGTGAAGCGAGTTTGACTAACTATGGCTACACCTTC. This encodes CASSEASLTNYGYTF. J is TRBJ1-2 and V is TRBV6-1; D not certain. V was clipped by 0 bases and J by 0 bases, with 8 bases between them. The CDR3 extends over 15 amino acids. Germline-derived CDR1 and CDR2 are MNHNS and SASEGT.

Only a few counts were recorded for this clone. This chain connects TRBV3-1 (or the pseudogene TRBV3-2) to TRBJ2-4, with D uncertain. Germline-derived CDR1 and CDR2 are LGHDT and YNNKEL (reference sequence). This CDR3 is 16 amino acids long. Between the trimmed V and J ends, which lost 0 bases and 0 bases, there was a span of 9 bases. As DNA, the CDR3 is TGTGCCAGCAGCCAAGAGACGGGCCTAGCCAAAAACATTCAGTACTTC. Translation: CASSQETGLAKNIQYF.

This sequence joins TRBV19 and TRBJ2-1; the D call may be TRBD1 or TRBD2 (5 bases each). The CDR3 spans 15 residues. CDR1 is LNHDA and CDR2 is SQIVND in the germline V gene (reference sequence). Trimming removed 8 bases at V and 7 bases at J, with 21 bases between. This chain's CDR3 is CASDEGSSVKNEQFF. CDR3 nucleotides: TGTGCCAGTGACGAGGGGTCTAGTGTTAAAAATGAGCAGTTCTTC.

V and J are TRBV10-3 and TRBJ2-2; 11 positions match TRBD2. The CDR3 is 16 amino acids. Unmatched junction bases numbered 4, after V lost 3 bases and J lost 4 bases. In germline, CDR1 is ENHRY, CDR2 SYGVKD. DNA of the CDR3: TGTGCCATCAGTGAACTAGCGGGGGATGGCACCGGGGAGCTGTTTTTT. Its translation is CAISELAGDGTGELFF.

The chain carries TRBV21-1 and TRBJ1-1; the table's D call TRBD1 went unverified against the DNA. TRBV21-1 is a known pseudogene. The CDR3 runs to 15 residues. The CDR3 loop reads CASSRDRLLNTEAFF. CDR3 DNA sequence: TGTGCCAGCAGCAGGGACAGACTATTGAACACTGAAGCTTTCTTT.

CDR3 residues: CATSRDLSSQPQHF. Written as DNA, the CDR3 is TGTGCCACCAGCAGAGATTTGAGTTCGCAGCCCCAGCATTTT. The J gene is TRBJ1-5, the V gene TRBV15; the D is unclear. The CDR3 totals 14 residues. Germline V gene sequence: CDR1 LNHNV, CDR2 YYDKDF (reference sequence). V lost 0 bases and J 7 bases, leaving 10 bases between the germline ends. Complete variable domain (other parts from reference TRBV15 and TRBJ1-5): DAMVIQNPRYQVTQFGKPVTLSCSQTLNHNVMYWYQQKSSQAPKLLFHYYDKDFNNEADTPDNFQSRRPNTSFCFLDIRSPGLGDTAMYLCATSRDLSSQPQHFGDGTRLSIL.

This chain connects TRBV6-6 to TRBJ2-3; TRBD1 matches 7 bases. CDR1 and CDR2 from the germline V gene are MNHNY and SVGAGI (reference sequence). V was pared by 5 bases and J by 2 bases, with 7 bases of the junction left unmatched. The CDR3 sequence is 15 residues long. CDR3 nucleotide sequence: TGTGCCAGCAGTACGGGACAGAGGAACACAGATACGCAGTATTTT. It yields the protein CASSTGQRNTDTQYF.

This CDR3 reads CASTPSGLRTDTQYF. Here the CDR3 DNA reads TGTGCCAGCACCCCTAGCGGACTGAGGACAGATACGCAGTATTTT. V and J are TRBV7-3 and TRBJ2-3, with TRBD2 identical over 7 bases. Germline-derived CDR1 and CDR2 are SGHTA and FQGTGA. The V segment lost 7 bases and the J segment 3 bases; nucleotides outside the gene matches: 10. The CDR3 is made up of 15 amino acids.

CDR3 sequence reads: CASSRNPKSDEQYF. In DNA, the CDR3 is TGTGCCAGCAGCCGAAACCCCAAATCGGACGAGCAGTACTTC. The V call is TRBV3-1 (or the pseudogene TRBV3-2), the J call TRBJ2-7; no firm D call. This CDR3 has 14 amino acids. Germline CDR1 is LGHDT and CDR2 is YNNKEL (reference sequence). V was cut by 4 bases and J by 5 bases, with 15 bases left in between.

The chain employs TRBV7-2 and TRBJ1-2; no clear D. CDR1 and CDR2 from the germline V gene are SGHTA and FQGNSA. V was pared by 3 bases and J by 4 bases, with 9 bases between. The CDR3 contains 13 residues. DNA of the CDR3: TGTGCCAGCAGCTTGTCGTACCGCTATGGCTACACCTTC. Protein product: CASSLSYRYGYTF.

The chain employs TRBV28 and TRBJ1-4, with D possibly being TRBD1 (5 bases). Deletions cut 3 bases from V and 4 bases from J, with 12 bases between. The germline CDR1 and CDR2 sequences are MDHEN and SYDVKM. The CDR3 is 15 amino acids. The CDR3 sequence is CASSLVGQGNEKLFF. CDR3 bases: TGTGCCAGCAGTTTGGTGGGTCAGGGTAATGAAAAACTGTTTTTT.

The chain employs TRBV28 and TRBJ1-1; 8 nucleotides agree with TRBD1. Germline assignment: CDR1 MDHEN and CDR2 SYDVKM. Germline trimming cut 7 bases from V and 4 bases from J; bases unmatched to any gene: 8. The CDR3 extends over 14 amino acids. CDR3 nucleotide sequence: TGTGCCAGCACCATTCCTGGACAGGGCACTGAAGCTTTCTTT. Its protein is CASTIPGQGTEAFF.

This clone was seen once. The chain carries TRBV19 and TRBJ1-1, with D unresolved. Germline V CDR1 and CDR2: LNHDA, SQIVND (reference sequence). Trimming took off 3 bases at V and 0 bases at J, with 5 bases between the two ends. The CDR3 consists of 13 residues. The CDR3 sequence is CASSIIVNTEAFF. The CDR3, as DNA: TGTGCCAGTAGTATTATCGTGAACACTGAAGCTTTCTTT. The whole variable domain, filled in from reference TRBV19 and TRBJ1-1, reads DGGITQSPKYLFRKEGQNVTLSCEQNLNHDAMYWYRQDPGQGLRLIYYSQIVNDFQKGDIAEGYSVSREKKESFPLTVTSAQKNPTAFYLCASSIIVNTEAFFGQGTRLTVV.

This chain uses TRBV7-6 with TRBJ2-3; D ambiguous. Germline CDR1 is SGHVS and CDR2 is FNYEAQ. The CDR3 runs to 15 residues. V was trimmed by 0 bases and J by 4 bases, leaving 11 bases between them. In nucleotides, the CDR3 is TGTGCCAGCAGCTTAGCCCCGAGTGCCGCAGATACGCAGTATTTT. Translation: CASSLAPSAADTQYF.

This sequence joins TRBV28 and TRBJ2-7; D unresolved. Per germline, CDR1 MDHEN and CDR2 SYDVKM. V was shortened by 2 bases and J by 2 bases, with 7 bases between the two germline ends. The CDR3 totals 13 residues. CDR3 amino acids: CASSLAGTYEQYF. As DNA, the CDR3 is TGTGCCAGCAGTTTAGCAGGTACCTACGAGCAGTACTTC.

The chain has TRBV5-6 and TRBJ2-3; TRBD2 might be the D (7 bases). This CDR3 spans 16 amino acids. Trimming removed 4 bases from V and 4 bases from J, with 19 bases in between. Germline CDR1 reads SGHDT; CDR2 reads YYEEEE. Here the CDR3 reads CASSPRGGAPPDTQYF. The CDR3 DNA reads TGTGCCAGCAGCCCAAGGGGGGGGGCGCCCCCAGATACGCAGTATTTT. The whole variable domain, filled in from reference TRBV5-6 and TRBJ2-3, reads DAGVTQSPTHLIKTRGQQVTLRCSPKSGHDTVSWYQQALGQGPQFIFQYYEEEERQRGNFPDRFSGHQFPNYSSELNVNALLLGDSALYLCASSPRGGAPPDTQYFGPGTRLTVL.

V usage is TRBV28 and J usage is TRBJ2-3; D is possibly TRBD1 (5 bases). Trimming stripped 2 bases from V and 4 bases from J, with 10 bases between. The CDR3 has 14 amino acids. Germline V gene lookup returns CDR1 MDHEN and CDR2 SYDVKM. In DNA, the CDR3 is TGTGCCAGCAGTTTAAACCTGGGGCCAGATACGCAGTATTTT. Its translation: CASSLNLGPDTQYF.

V is TRBV2 and J is TRBJ1-5, with unresolved D. The CDR3 length is 11 residues. Germline V gene sequence: CDR1 SNHLY, CDR2 FYNNEI. Trimming removed 3 bases from V and 7 bases from J, with 4 bases in between. The CDR3 here is CASSESQPQHF. As DNA, the CDR3 is TGTGCCAGCAGTGAGAGCCAGCCCCAGCATTTT. Combining the CDR3 with reference TRBV2 and TRBJ1-5 gives the whole variable domain EPEVTQTPSHQVTQMGQEVILRCVPISNHLYFYWYRQILGQKVEFLVSFYNNEISEKSEIFDDQFSVERPDGSNFTLKIRSTKLEDSAMYFCASSESQPQHFGDGTRLSIL.

The CDR3 spells CASSSLLWGREEAYEQYF. As DNA, the CDR3 is TGTGCCAGCAGCTCTCTTCTTTGGGGGCGGGAGGAAGCCTACGAGCAGTACTTC. This chain connects TRBV5-4 to TRBJ2-7, with 8 bases identical to TRBD2. This CDR3 has 18 residues. In germline, CDR1 is SGHNT, CDR2 YYREEE (reference sequence). V lost 3 bases, J lost 2 bases, and 16 bases stayed unmatched.

The J gene is TRBJ1-1, the V gene TRBV3-1 (or the pseudogene TRBV3-2); perhaps TRBD1 as D (6 bases). Trimming shortened V by 5 bases and J by 5 bases, and 12 bases separated the two germline ends. The germline CDR1 and CDR2 sequences are LGHDT and YNNKEL (reference sequence). CDR3 length equals 13 residues. CDR3 DNA sequence: TGTGCCAGCAGCAGTCTCAGGGGTACTGAAGCTTTCTTT. Its translation: CASSSLRGTEAFF.

This clone was observed a handful of times. V usage is TRBV7-2 and J usage is TRBJ1-2, with TRBD1 identical over 11 bases. The CDR3 has 16 residues. Germline trimming cut 0 bases from V and 8 bases from J; bases unmatched to any gene: 8. Germline CDR1 is SGHTA and CDR2 is FQGNSA. In DNA, the CDR3 is TGTGCCAGCAGCTTAGCGCTGGGACAGGGGGTCGGGGGCTACACCTTC. This gives the protein CASSLALGQGVGGYTF.